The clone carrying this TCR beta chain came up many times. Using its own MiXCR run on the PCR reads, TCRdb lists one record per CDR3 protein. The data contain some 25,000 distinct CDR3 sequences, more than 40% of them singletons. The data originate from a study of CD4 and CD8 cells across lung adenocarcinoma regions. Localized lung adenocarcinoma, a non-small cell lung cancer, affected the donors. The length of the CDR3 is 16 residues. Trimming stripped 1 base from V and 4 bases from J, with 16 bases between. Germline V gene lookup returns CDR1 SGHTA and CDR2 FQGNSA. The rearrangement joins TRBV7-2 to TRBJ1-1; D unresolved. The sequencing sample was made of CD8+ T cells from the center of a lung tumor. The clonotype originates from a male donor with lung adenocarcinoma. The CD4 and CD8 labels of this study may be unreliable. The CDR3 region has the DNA TGTGCCAGCAGCTTAGGTCGCCTGGGCGTTGGCACTGAAGCTTTCTTT. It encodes CASSLGRLGVGTEAFF. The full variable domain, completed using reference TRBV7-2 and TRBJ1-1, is GAGVSQSPSNKVTEKGKDVELRCDPISGHTALYWYRQSLGQGLEFLIYFQGNSAPDKSGLPSDRFSAERTGGSVSTLTIQRTQQEDSAVYLCASSLGRLGVGTEAFFGQGTRLTVV.